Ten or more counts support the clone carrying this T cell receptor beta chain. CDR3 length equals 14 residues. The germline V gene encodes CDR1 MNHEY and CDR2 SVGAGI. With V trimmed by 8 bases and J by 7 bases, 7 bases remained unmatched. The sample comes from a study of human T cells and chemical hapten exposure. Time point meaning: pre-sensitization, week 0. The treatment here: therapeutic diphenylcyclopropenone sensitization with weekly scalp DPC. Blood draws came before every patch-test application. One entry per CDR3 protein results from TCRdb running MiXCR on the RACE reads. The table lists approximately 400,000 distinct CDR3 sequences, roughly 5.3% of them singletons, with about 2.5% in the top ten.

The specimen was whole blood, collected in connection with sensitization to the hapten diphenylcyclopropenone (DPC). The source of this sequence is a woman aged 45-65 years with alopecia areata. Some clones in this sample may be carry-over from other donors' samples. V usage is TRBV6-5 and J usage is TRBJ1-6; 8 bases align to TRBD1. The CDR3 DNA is TGTGCCAGCGGGGGACAGGCAAAGAATTCACCCCTCCACTTT. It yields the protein CASGGQAKNSPLHF.